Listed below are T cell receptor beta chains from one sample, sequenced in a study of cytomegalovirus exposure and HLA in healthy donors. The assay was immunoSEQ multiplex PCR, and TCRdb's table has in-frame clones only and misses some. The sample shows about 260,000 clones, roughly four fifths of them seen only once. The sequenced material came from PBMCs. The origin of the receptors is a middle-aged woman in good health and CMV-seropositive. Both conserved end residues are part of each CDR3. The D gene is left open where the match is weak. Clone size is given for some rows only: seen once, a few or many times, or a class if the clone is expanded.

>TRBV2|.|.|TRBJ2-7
TGTGCCAGCAGTGAGGGAGCGGGTGATTCCTACGAGCAGTACTTC
CASSEGAGDSYEQYF
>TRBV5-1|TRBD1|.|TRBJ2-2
TGCGCCAGCAGCTTGGGGGACAGGGAAGACACCGGGGAGCTGTTTTTT
CASSLGDREDTGELFF
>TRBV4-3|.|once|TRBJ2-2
TGCGCCAGCAGCCAAGCTTTCGTCAGGAACACCGGGGAGCTGTTTTTT
CASSQAFVRNTGELFF
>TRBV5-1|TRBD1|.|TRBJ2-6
TGCGCCAGCAGCTCGGACAGGGATCACCCTGGGGCCAACGTCCTGACTTTC
CASSSDRDHPGANVLTF
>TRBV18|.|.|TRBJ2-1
TGTGCCAGCTCACCTGGGCTCAATGAGCAGTTCTTC
CASSPGLNEQFF
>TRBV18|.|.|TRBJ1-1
TGTGCCAGCTCACCAGGAACAGGGATTGACACTGAAGCTTTCTTT
CASSPGTGIDTEAFF
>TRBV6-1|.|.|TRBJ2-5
TGTGCCAGCAGCGAACGACTGAATCTAGAGACCCAGTACTTC
CASSERLNLETQYF
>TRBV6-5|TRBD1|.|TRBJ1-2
TGTGCCAGCAGTTTCCAGGGGGCAGCCAACTATGGCTACACCTTC
CASSFQGAANYGYTF
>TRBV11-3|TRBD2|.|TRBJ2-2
TGTGCCAGCAGCCCTGCGGGGGCCGGGGAGCTGTTTTTT
CASSPAGAGELFF
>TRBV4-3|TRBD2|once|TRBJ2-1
TGCGCCAGCAGCCAAGCGGTTCGGACTAGCGGGAGCAATGAGCAGTTCTTC
CASSQAVRTSGSNEQFF
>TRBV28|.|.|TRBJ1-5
TGTGCCAGCAGCCCGGTCCTCAATCAGCCCCAGCATTTT
CASSPVLNQPQHF
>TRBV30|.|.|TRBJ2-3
TGTGCCTGGAGTGCCTCCCATGGAGGCACAGATACGCAGTATTTT
CAWSASHGGTDTQYF
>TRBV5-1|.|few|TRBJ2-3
TGCGCCAGCAGCTGGACAGCCTCTAGCACAGATACGCAGTATTTT
CASSWTASSTDTQYF
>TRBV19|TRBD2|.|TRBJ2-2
TGTGCCAGTAGTGAACCGGGACTAGCGTTCCTTGGGACCGGGGAGCTGTTTTTT
CASSEPGLAFLGTGELFF
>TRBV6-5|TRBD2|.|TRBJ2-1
TGTGCCAGCAGGGATAGCGGGAGGTATGAGCAGTTCTTC
CASRDSGRYEQFF
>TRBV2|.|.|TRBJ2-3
TGTGCCAGCAAGGTCCAATTTACGGGTACGCAGTATTTT
CASKVQFTGTQYF
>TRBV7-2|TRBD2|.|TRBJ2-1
TGTGCCAGCAGCGAGGACCCCGGGACTAGCGACTACAATGAGCAGTTCTTC
CASSEDPGTSDYNEQFF
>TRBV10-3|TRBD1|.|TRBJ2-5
TGTGCCATCAAGACGGACAGGGGGCGAGAAGAGACCCAGTACTTC
CAIKTDRGREETQYF
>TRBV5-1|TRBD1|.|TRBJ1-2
TGCGCCAGCAGTCCAACAGGGGGCGAAGGCTACACCTTC
CASSPTGGEGYTF
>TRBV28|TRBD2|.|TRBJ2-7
TGTGCCAGCAGTTTATCAGGGACTAGCGTCTACGAGCAGTACTTC
CASSLSGTSVYEQYF
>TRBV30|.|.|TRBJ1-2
TGTGCCTGGAGTGTAAGTGGCGGCTACACCTTC
CAWSVSGGYTF
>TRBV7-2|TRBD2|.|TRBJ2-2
TGTGCCAGCAGCTTTCGTCCGATAGCGGGAGTTTACACCGGGGAGCTGTTTTTT
CASSFRPIAGVYTGELFF
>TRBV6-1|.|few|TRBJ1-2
TGTGCCAGCAGTGAGATTGCTAACAGGGCCCGTGGCTACACCTTC
CASSEIANRARGYTF
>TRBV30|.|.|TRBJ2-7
TGTGCCTGCCGGGTGGACAGATTCTACGAGCAGTACTTC
CACRVDRFYEQYF
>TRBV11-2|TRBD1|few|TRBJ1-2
TGTGCCAGCAGCTTAGGGACAGGGACTAACTATGGCTACACCTTC
CASSLGTGTNYGYTF
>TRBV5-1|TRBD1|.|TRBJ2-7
TGCGCCAGCAGCTACCGGGACAGGGCGTCCTACGAGCAGTACTTC
CASSYRDRASYEQYF
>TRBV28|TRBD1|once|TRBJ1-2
TGTGCCAGCAGTTTATCGGGGACAGGATTCTATGGCTACACCTTC
CASSLSGTGFYGYTF
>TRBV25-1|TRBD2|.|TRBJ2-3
TGTGCCAGCAGCCTCACCCCGGGCGGGAGCCCTTCGCCAGATACGCAGTATTTT
CASSLTPGGSPSPDTQYF
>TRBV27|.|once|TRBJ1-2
TGTGCCAGCAGTTTAAGTCCAGGGGCCTATGGCTACACCTTC
CASSLSPGAYGYTF
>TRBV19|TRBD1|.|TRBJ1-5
TGTGCCAGTAGTCGGGAAATCAGACAGGGCCGTGGAAGCAATCAGCCCCAGCATTTT
CASSREIRQGRGSNQPQHF
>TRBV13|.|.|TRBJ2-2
TGTGCCAGCAGCATAAGTTCCAGGGGAACCGGGGAGCTGTTTTTT
CASSISSRGTGELFF
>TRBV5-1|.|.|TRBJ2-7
TGCGCCAGTGACGTCTTAGCGGACTCCTACGAGCAGTACTTC
CASDVLADSYEQYF
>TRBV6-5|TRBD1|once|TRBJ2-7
TGTGCCAGCCAGGGACAGGGGCCGGGAGAGCAGTACTTC
CASQGQGPGEQYF
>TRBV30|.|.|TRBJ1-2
TGTGCCTGGAGTGGATCAGGGGCGGGTGGCTACACCTTC
CAWSGSGAGGYTF
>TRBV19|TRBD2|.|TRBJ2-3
TGTGCCAGTAGTATAGATCTCCTAGCGGTACTCACAGATACGCAGTATTTT
CASSIDLLAVLTDTQYF
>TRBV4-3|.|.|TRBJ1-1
TGCGCCAGCAGCCAAGATACGTGGGCCAACACTGAAGCTTTCTTT
CASSQDTWANTEAFF
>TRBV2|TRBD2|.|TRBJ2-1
TGTGCCAGCAGTGAACTAGGGAGCGGGAGTTGGTACAATGAGCAGTTCTTC
CASSELGSGSWYNEQFF
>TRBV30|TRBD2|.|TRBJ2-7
TGTGCCTGGCGACTAGCGGGAGGTCCCGAGCAGTACTTC
CAWRLAGGPEQYF
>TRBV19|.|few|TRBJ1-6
TGTGCCAGTAGTATCTTGACAGATAATTCACCCCTCCACTTT
CASSILTDNSPLHF
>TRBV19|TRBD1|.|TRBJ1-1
TGTGCCAGTACCGATAGGACAGGGGGATTTCGGACTGAAGCTTTCTTT
CASTDRTGGFRTEAFF
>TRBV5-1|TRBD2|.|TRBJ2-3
TGCGCCAGCACCAGAGGGGCTAGCGGACTCACAGATACGCAGTATTTT
CASTRGASGLTDTQYF
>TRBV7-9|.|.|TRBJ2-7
TGTGCCAGCAGCGGACAGATTAACTACGAGCAGTACTTC
CASSGQINYEQYF
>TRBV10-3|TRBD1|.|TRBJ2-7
TGTGCCATCAGTGATGGGACAGGGGAACCTCATCTCGAGCAGTACTTC
CAISDGTGEPHLEQYF
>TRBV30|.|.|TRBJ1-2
TGTGCCTGGAGTCCGGGGGACTATGGCTACACCTTC
CAWSPGDYGYTF
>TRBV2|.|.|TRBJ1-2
TGTGCCAGCAGTGCTGGAGGAGACTATGGCTACACCTTC
CASSAGGDYGYTF
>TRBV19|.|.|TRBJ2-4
TGTGCCAGTAGTATGGGTAGGGAGTTAGCCAAAAACATTCAGTACTTC
CASSMGRELAKNIQYF
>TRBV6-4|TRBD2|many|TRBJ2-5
TGTGCCAGCAGTGAAGGGACTAGCGGTCAAGAGACCCAGTACTTC
CASSEGTSGQETQYF
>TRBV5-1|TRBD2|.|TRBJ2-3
TGCGCCAGCAGCTTGGAGCGGGGAGGAACAGATACGCAGTATTTT
CASSLERGGTDTQYF
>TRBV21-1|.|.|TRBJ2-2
TGTGCCAGCAGCAAGGAGGGGCGTGCGGGCGGGGCCCCGAACACCGGGGAGCTGTTTTTT
CASSKEGRAGGAPNTGELFF
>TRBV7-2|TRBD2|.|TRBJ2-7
TGTGCCAGCAGCTTAAATAGCGGGAGTCTCTACGAGCAGTACTTC
CASSLNSGSLYEQYF
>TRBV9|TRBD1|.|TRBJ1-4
TGTGCCAGCGGACAGGCAACAACTAATGAAAAACTGTTTTTT
CASGQATTNEKLFF
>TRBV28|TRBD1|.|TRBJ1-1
TGTGCCAGCAGGATACAGGGGTCCGGGAACACTGAAGCTTTCTTT
CASRIQGSGNTEAFF
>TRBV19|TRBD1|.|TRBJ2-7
TGTGCCAGTAGTACCCCCCGACAGGGCGGATACGAGCAGTACTTC
CASSTPRQGGYEQYF
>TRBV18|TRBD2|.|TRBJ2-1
TGTGCCAGCTCATTGGGACTAGCGGGACCTGAGCAGTTCTTC
CASSLGLAGPEQFF
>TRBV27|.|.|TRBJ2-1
TGTGCCAGCAGTTTAATCGTTGGAGCGGCAAATGAGCAGTTCTTC
CASSLIVGAANEQFF